This T cell receptor beta chain was obtained from a study of post-analysis software for immune sequencing data. Whole-study results and caveats: TRBV5-6, TRBV5-1 and TRBV20-1 belonged to a set of roughly 5 TRBV segments that were more frequent in patients than controls.

Regarding this clonotype: Its antigen remains unidentified.

This CDR3 has 12 amino acids. V was shortened by 7 bases and J by 9 bases, with 16 bases between the two germline ends. CDR1 SQVTM and CDR2 ANQGSEA come from the germline V gene. Carried by the TCR beta cDNA libraries were unique molecular identifiers. TCRdb reprocessed the PCR reads via MiXCR and lists one record per CDR3 protein. The data show some 690,000 distinct CDR3 sequences, 30% seen once. This receptor was obtained from a girl aged 5 to 17 with multiple sclerosis. This sequence joins TRBV29-1 and TRBJ1-5; D is unclear. Sequenced material: blood. The CDR3 loop is CSARQSFGPQHF. In DNA form, the CDR3 reads TGCAGCGCCCGACAATCGTTTGGGCCCCAGCATTTT.